This TCR beta chain was sequenced during a study of shared clonotypes between healthy human individuals. Study conclusions and caveats: The study found lower generation probabilities in non-shared clonotypes than in those shared by all four donors.

The CDR3 extends over 13 amino acids. The germline gives CDR1 MNHNS, CDR2 SASEGT. After removal of 5 bases from V and 4 bases from J, the junction contained 2 bases not matched to a gene. Data came from immunoSEQ multiplex PCR; TCRdb stores just in-frame clones and leaves some out. The data contain some 2,400,000 clones, approximately 94% of them singletons. Donors included only healthy HIV-negative adults lacking recent acute infections or vaccinations. From CD4+ cells came CD45RA+ naive and CD45RA-negative memory subsets. A word on this clone: Its matching antigen is unknown.

This sequence was found in a young man in good health. Sequencing used naive CD4+ T cells sorted from blood. Subset noted: CD45RA+ positively selected. The chain is built from TRBV6-1 and TRBJ2-5, with 9 bases identical to TRBD2. The CDR3: CASSRSGRETQYF. CDR3 nucleotides: TGTGCCAGCAGTCGTAGCGGGAGAGAGACCCAGTACTTC.